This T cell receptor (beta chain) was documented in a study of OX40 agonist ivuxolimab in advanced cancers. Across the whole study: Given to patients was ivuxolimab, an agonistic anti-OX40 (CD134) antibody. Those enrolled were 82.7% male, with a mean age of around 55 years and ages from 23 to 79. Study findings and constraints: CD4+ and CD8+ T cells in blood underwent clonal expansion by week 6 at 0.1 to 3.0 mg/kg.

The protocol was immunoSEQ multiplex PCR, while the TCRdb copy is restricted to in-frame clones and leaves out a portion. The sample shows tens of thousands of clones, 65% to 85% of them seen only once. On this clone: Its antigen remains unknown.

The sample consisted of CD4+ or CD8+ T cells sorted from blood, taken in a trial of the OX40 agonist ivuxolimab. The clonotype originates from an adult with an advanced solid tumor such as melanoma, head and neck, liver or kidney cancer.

CDR3 protein: CAIQGGVRTEAFF. For the CDR3, the DNA is TGTGCCATCCAGGGGGGTGTGAGGACTGAAGCTTTCTTT. The rearrangement joins TRBV10-3 to TRBJ1-1, with 7 bases aligning to TRBD1. Per the germline V gene, CDR1 is ENHRY and CDR2 is SYGVKD. Trimming removed 8 bases from V and 5 bases from J; junction bases left unmatched: 8. The CDR3 runs 13 residues.